This T cell receptor beta chain was recorded in a study of CD8 T cells in ankylosing spondylitis. Quantitative 5'-RACE with molecular barcodes was used to make the TCR beta libraries. Via MiXCR, TCRdb re-called the 5' RACE reads, giving one row per CDR3 protein. The table has a few hundred thousand distinct CDR3 sequences, about 16% seen once; the top ten hold about two fifths. V lost 3 bases and J lost 6; bases outside the gene matches: 8. The CDR3 consists of 17 residues. The germline CDR1 and CDR2 sequences are LGHNA and YNFKEQ. This clonotype showed up just a few times. Its specificity is not known. Study outcomes and limitations: Researchers report that disease-linked clones proved CD8+ and relatively rare in peripheral blood. There were earlier reports of some motif variants in reactive arthritis synovial fluid and blood. Disease-linked clones reportedly showed significant enrichment in matched ankylosing spondylitis synovial fluid. Ankylosing spondylitis blood appeared to carry a characteristic TCR beta motif of roughly 8 highly homologous variants.

The TCR comes from a male donor with ankylosing spondylitis. The sample consisted of blood, either unsorted or a sorted T cell fraction (not recorded which). The rearrangement uses TRBV4-2 and TRBJ2-1; 13 bases line up with TRBD2. CDR3 amino acids: CASSQGGTSGITNEQFF. The CDR3 DNA follows: TGTGCCAGCAGCCAGGGCGGGACTAGCGGGATCACCAATGAGCAGTTCTTC.